Listed below are T cell receptor beta chains from one sample, sequenced in a study of cytomegalovirus exposure and HLA in healthy donors. Some clones are missing from TCRdb's copy, which holds only in-frame ones; the method was immunoSEQ multiplex PCR. Of some 150,000 clones listed, about 91% were seen once; the top ten hold roughly 4.3%. Sequencing was performed on PBMCs. The receptor set was obtained from a man aged 18 to 29 in good health and CMV-seropositive. Each CDR3 is given with its conserved first and last residue. The D gene is left open where the match is weak. Expanded clones are given a class, and other clones once, few, many or no size at all.

V gene	clone size	J gene	D gene	CDR3 length	CDR3 protein	CDR3 DNA
TRBV4-2	-	TRBJ2-5	TRBD2	16	CASSQDFTSGIETQYF	TGTGCCAGCAGCCAAGATTTTACTAGCGGGATAGAGACCCAGTACTTC
TRBV18	-	TRBJ2-7	TRBD1	15	CASSPSGQGSYEQYF	TGTGCCAGCTCACCGAGCGGACAGGGGTCCTACGAGCAGTACTTC
TRBV7-3	-	TRBJ2-2	-	14	CASSLKRDTGELFF	TGTGCCAGCAGCTTAAAACGGGACACCGGGGAGCTGTTTTTT
TRBV5-4	few	TRBJ2-7	-	12	CASSFNSYEQYF	TGTGCCAGCAGCTTTAACAGCTACGAGCAGTACTTC
TRBV30	-	TRBJ2-3	TRBD2	15	CAWNPGSGGSDTQYF	TGTGCCTGGAATCCGGGTAGCGGGGGATCAGATACGCAGTATTTT
TRBV7-9	-	TRBJ2-1	TRBD2	15	CASSLGASGGNEQFF	TGTGCCAGCAGCTTAGGGGCTAGCGGAGGGAATGAGCAGTTCTTC
TRBV18	-	TRBJ1-2	TRBD1	15	CASSPGTDTNYGYTF	TGTGCCAGCTCACCCGGGACAGATACTAACTATGGCTACACCTTC
TRBV13	-	TRBJ2-5	-	13	CASRAGYQETQYF	TGTGCCAGCAGGGCGGGGTACCAAGAGACCCAGTACTTC
TRBV7-3	-	TRBJ2-2	-	15	CASSLIPGNTGELFF	TGTGCCAGCAGCTTAATCCCAGGGAACACCGGGGAGCTGTTTTTT
TRBV11-2	-	TRBJ1-2	TRBD1	14	CASSTTTGNYGYTF	TGTGCCAGCAGCACTACGACAGGGAACTATGGCTACACCTTC
TRBV4-1	-	TRBJ2-1	TRBD2	16	CASSQDRASGSDEQFF	TGCGCCAGCAGCCAAGATCGGGCTAGCGGGAGTGATGAGCAGTTCTTC
TRBV14	-	TRBJ1-2	TRBD1	15	CASSQERGQDYGYTF	TGTGCCAGCAGCCAAGAGAGGGGGCAGGACTATGGCTACACCTTC
TRBV29-1	-	TRBJ1-3	-	12	CSVEHSGNTIYF	TGCAGCGTTGAACACTCTGGAAACACCATATATTTT
TRBV2	-	TRBJ1-2	TRBD1	15	CASRPTYRGLQGYTF	TGTGCCAGCAGGCCCACCTACAGGGGGCTCCAGGGCTACACCTTC
TRBV2	few	TRBJ1-5	-	14	CASNGGDSNQPQHF	TGTGCCAGCAACGGGGGGGACAGCAATCAGCCCCAGCATTTT
TRBV30	-	TRBJ1-5	-	15	CAWSVFSSSNQPQHF	TGTGCCTGGAGTGTTTTTAGTTCATCAAATCAGCCCCAGCATTTT
TRBV11-2	-	TRBJ2-7	-	15	CASSLEGEATYEQYF	TGTGCCAGCAGCTTAGAGGGTGAGGCAACCTACGAGCAGTACTTC
TRBV27	-	TRBJ1-2	TRBD1	15	CASSPGQGFFYGYTF	TGTGCCAGCAGCCCGGGACAGGGGTTTTTCTATGGCTACACCTTC
TRBV12-5	-	TRBJ2-1	TRBD2	15	CASGLPSGTYNEQFF	TGTGCTAGTGGTTTGCCCAGCGGGACCTACAATGAGCAGTTCTTC
TRBV6-6	-	TRBJ1-2	TRBD1	15	CASSKDRAKNYGYTF	TGTGCCAGCAGTAAGGACAGGGCCAAGAACTATGGCTACACCTTC
TRBV18	-	TRBJ2-5	-	13	CASSPQAQETQYF	TGTGCCAGCTCACCGCAGGCCCAAGAGACCCAGTACTTC
TRBV28	-	TRBJ1-3	-	13	CASSRGSGNTIYF	TGTGCCAGCAGTCGGGGATCTGGAAACACCATATATTTT
TRBV29-1	-	TRBJ2-1	TRBD2	11	CSVGGGREQFF	TGCAGCGTTGGGGGCGGGAGAGAGCAGTTCTTC
TRBV30	-	TRBJ2-2	-	12	CAWARGTGELFF	TGTGCCTGGGCTAGGGGCACCGGGGAGCTGTTTTTT
TRBV5-6	-	TRBJ2-3	-	11	CASSLYDTQYF	TGTGCCAGCAGCTTGTATGATACGCAGTATTTT
TRBV10-3	-	TRBJ1-5	-	13	CAITLNPDGPQHF	TGTGCCATCACCCTAAATCCCGATGGGCCCCAGCATTTT
TRBV19	-	TRBJ2-7	TRBD1	15	CASSIGTVFPYEQYF	TGTGCCAGTAGTATCGGGACAGTTTTCCCCTACGAGCAGTACTTC
TRBV11-2	-	TRBJ1-6	-	15	CASSSSGRYNSPLHF	TGTGCCAGCAGCTCCAGCGGAAGATATAATTCACCCCTCCACTTT
TRBV30	-	TRBJ1-2	TRBD1	12	CAWSGQGYGYTF	TGTGCCTGGAGTGGACAGGGGTATGGCTACACCTTC
TRBV5-5	-	TRBJ1-6	-	15	CASSLDDRFGSPLHF	TGTGCCAGCAGCTTGGATGACAGGTTCGGTTCACCCCTCCACTTT
TRBV2	-	TRBJ1-1	-	15	CASTTGTSVGTEAFF	TGTGCCAGCACAACCGGGACATCCGTCGGCACTGAAGCTTTCTTT
TRBV18	-	TRBJ1-2	TRBD1	17	CASSPPTTGGGGYGYTF	TGTGCCAGCTCACCACCGACCACAGGGGGCGGTGGCTATGGCTACACCTTC
TRBV5-1	-	TRBJ2-3	TRBD2	17	CASSPGTSGKGTDTQYF	TGCGCCAGCAGCCCAGGGACTAGCGGGAAAGGCACAGATACGCAGTATTTT
TRBV27	-	TRBJ1-6	TRBD1	15	CASSLSPDRASPLHF	TGTGCCAGCAGTTTATCCCCCGACAGGGCTTCACCCCTCCACTTT
TRBV10-1	-	TRBJ2-2	-	16	CASSELRGGNTGELFF	TGCGCCAGCAGTGAATTGAGAGGGGGGAACACCGGGGAGCTGTTTTTT
TRBV5-4	-	TRBJ1-2	-	13	CASSLEGNYGYTF	TGTGCCAGCAGCTTGGAGGGGAATTATGGCTACACCTTC
TRBV9	-	TRBJ1-6	-	12	CASSTANSPLHF	TGTGCCAGCAGCACAGCTAATTCACCCCTCCACTTT